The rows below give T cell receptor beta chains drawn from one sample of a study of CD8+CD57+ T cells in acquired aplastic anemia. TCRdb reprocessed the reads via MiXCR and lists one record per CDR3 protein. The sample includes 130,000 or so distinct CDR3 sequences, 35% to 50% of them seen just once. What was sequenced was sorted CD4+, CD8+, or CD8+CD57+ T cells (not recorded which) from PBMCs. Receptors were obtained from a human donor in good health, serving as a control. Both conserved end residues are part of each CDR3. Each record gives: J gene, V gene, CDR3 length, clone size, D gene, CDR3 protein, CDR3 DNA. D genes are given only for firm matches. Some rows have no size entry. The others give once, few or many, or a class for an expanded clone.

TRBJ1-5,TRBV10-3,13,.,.,CASSEGVGQPQHF,TGTGCCAGCAGTGAAGGGGTCGGTCAGCCCCAGCATTTT
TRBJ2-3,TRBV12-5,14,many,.,CASGLDLGSHTQYF,TGTGCTAGTGGTTTGGACCTTGGGTCCCATACGCAGTATTTT
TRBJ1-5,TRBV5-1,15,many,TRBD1,CASSPGTGYNQPQHF,TGCGCCAGCAGCCCCGGGACAGGCTACAATCAGCCCCAGCATTTT
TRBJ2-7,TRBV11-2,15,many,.,CASSPWDPRSAGQYF,TGTGCCAGCAGCCCATGGGACCCCCGATCTGCCGGGCAGTACTTC
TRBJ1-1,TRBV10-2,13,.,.,CASSEAVNTEAFF,TGCGCCAGCAGTGAGGCAGTGAACACTGAAGCTTTCTTT
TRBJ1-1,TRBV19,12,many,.,CASSFEGSEAFF,TGTGCCAGTAGTTTTGAGGGATCTGAAGCTTTCTTT
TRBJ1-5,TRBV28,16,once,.,CASSRPREAGNQPQHF,TGTGCCAGCAGCCGACCCAGGGAGGCTGGCAATCAGCCCCAGCATTTT
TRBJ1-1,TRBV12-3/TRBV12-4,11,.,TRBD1,CASRTGAEAFF,TGTGCCAGCAGGACAGGGGCTGAAGCTTTCTTT
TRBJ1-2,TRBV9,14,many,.,CASSVGPTSSGYTF,TGTGCCAGCAGCGTAGGGCCTACCAGCTCTGGCTACACCTTC
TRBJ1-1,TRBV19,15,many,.,CASSSDRSMNTEAFF,TGTGCCAGTAGCTCGGACCGTTCCATGAACACTGAAGCTTTCTTT
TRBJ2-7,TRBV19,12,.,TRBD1,CASSTGGYEQYF,TGTGCCAGTAGTACAGGGGGCTACGAGCAGTACTTC
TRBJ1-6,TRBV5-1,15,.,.,CASSLGAGDASPLHF,TGCGCCAGCAGCTTGGGGGCAGGGGACGCTTCACCCCTCCACTTT
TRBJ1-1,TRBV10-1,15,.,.,CARKGEIPDSTEAFF,TGCGCCAGAAAGGGGGAGATACCCGACAGCACTGAAGCTTTCTTT
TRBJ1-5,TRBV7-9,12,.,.,CASRRSNQPQHF,TGTGCCAGCAGAAGGAGCAATCAGCCCCAGCATTTT
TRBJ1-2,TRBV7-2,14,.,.,CASSSDSGNYGYTF,TGCGCCAGCAGCTCGGACAGCGGTAACTATGGCTACACCTTC
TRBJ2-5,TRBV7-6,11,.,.,CASSSSETQYF,TGTGCCAGCAGCTCATCGGAGACCCAGTACTTC
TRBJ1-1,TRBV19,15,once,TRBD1,CASGSGTGGGTEAFF,TGTGCCAGTGGATCCGGGACAGGGGGTGGAACTGAAGCTTTCTTT
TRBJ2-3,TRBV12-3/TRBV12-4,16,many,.,CASSSGASSVTDTQYF,TGTGCCAGCAGCTCTGGAGCTAGTTCGGTTACAGATACGCAGTATTTT
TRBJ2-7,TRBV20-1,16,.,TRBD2,CSARGLGEGRAYEQYF,TGCAGTGCTAGAGGGTTGGGTGAGGGGAGGGCCTACGAGCAGTACTTC
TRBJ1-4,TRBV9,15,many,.,CASSVRVATNEKLFF,TGTGCCAGCAGCGTAAGGGTTGCAACTAATGAAAAACTGTTTTTT
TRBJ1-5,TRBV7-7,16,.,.,CASSSGAATAQQPQHF,TGTGCCAGCAGCTCCGGAGCAGCTACAGCACAACAGCCCCAGCATTTT
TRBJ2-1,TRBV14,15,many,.,CASSQDEPYYNEQFF,TGTGCCAGCAGCCAAGATGAGCCTTACTACAATGAGCAGTTCTTC
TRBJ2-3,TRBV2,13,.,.,CASRWRRTDTQYF,TGTGCCAGCAGGTGGAGGCGAACAGATACGCAGTATTTT
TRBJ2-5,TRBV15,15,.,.,CATSREAEFQETQYF,TGTGCCACCAGCAGAGAGGCAGAGTTCCAAGAGACCCAGTACTTC
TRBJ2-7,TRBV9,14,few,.,CASSEEGKSYEQYF,TGTGCCAGCAGCGAAGAAGGGAAGTCCTACGAGCAGTACTTC
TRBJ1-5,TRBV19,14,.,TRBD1,CASSTGTGGQPQHF,TGTGCCAGTAGTACAGGGACAGGGGGGCAGCCCCAGCATTTT
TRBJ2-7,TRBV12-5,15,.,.,CASGFSIRTGNEQYF,TGTGCTAGTGGTTTCTCTATCCGGACGGGGAACGAGCAGTACTTC
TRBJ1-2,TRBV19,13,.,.,CASTHVGYYGYTF,TGTGCCAGTACACACGTCGGTTACTATGGCTACACCTTC
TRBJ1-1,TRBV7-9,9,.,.,CATRAEAFF,TGTGCCACCCGGGCTGAAGCTTTCTTT